The 10 T cell receptor beta chains below come from one sample, sequenced in a study of blood T cell repertoires in COVID-19. Here immunoSEQ multiplex PCR was the method, and the copy in TCRdb shows in-frame clones only, minus some. The table includes about 83,000 clones, around 90% detected once. The specimen was peripheral blood. The receptors were gathered from a woman aged 45-65 years with active or convalescent COVID-19.

The rearrangement joins TRBV9 to TRBJ2-2; TRBD2 agrees at 8 bases. There are 13 residues in the CDR3. In germline, CDR1 is SGDLS, CDR2 YYNGEE. Trimming removed 4 bases from V and 7 bases from J; junction bases left unmatched: 3. CDR3: CASSSGGFGELFF. CDR3 DNA sequence: TGTGCCAGCAGCTCGGGGGGGTTCGGGGAGCTGTTTTTT. Supplemented by reference TRBV9 and TRBJ2-2, the full variable domain reads DSGVTQTPKHLITATGQRVTLRCSPRSGDLSVYWYQQSLDQGLQFLIQYYNGEERAKGNILERFSAQQFPDLHSELNLSSLELGDSALYFCASSSGGFGELFFGEGSRLTVL.

The CDR3 loop reads CASSLGAQGEAFF. The CDR3 DNA is TGTGCCAGCAGCCTAGGGGCACAGGGTGAAGCTTTCTTT. The rearrangement links TRBV7-6 to TRBJ1-1; tentatively, D is TRBD1 (6 bases). CDR3 length: 13 residues. V gave up 5 bases and J gave up 7 bases, with 14 bases separating them. Germline V lookup: CDR1 SGHVS, CDR2 FNYEAQ.

This sequence joins TRBV6-5 and TRBJ2-7; maybe TRBD1 (5 bases). From germline, CDR1 is MNHEY and CDR2 SVGAGI. The V gene lost 2 bases and the J gene lost 4 bases, with 15 bases spanning the gap. The CDR3 is made up of 15 amino acids. The CDR3 protein is CASSYQGLTAYEQYF. DNA for the CDR3: TGTGCCAGCAGTTACCAGGGCCTTACGGCATACGAGCAGTACTTC.

The rearrangement links TRBV7-3 to TRBJ2-1; 8 bases agree with TRBD1. The length of the CDR3 is 18 residues. Trimming took 5 bases from V and 7 from J; bases not matched to a gene: 19. Germline V gene sequence: CDR1 SGHTA, CDR2 FQGTGA. This CDR3 is CASSPGGLDRVIMNEQFF. CDR3 nucleotides: TGTGCCAGCAGCCCTGGTGGCTTGGACAGGGTAATTATGAATGAGCAGTTCTTC.

The chain employs TRBV7-9 and TRBJ2-1; TRBD1 aligns across 11 bases. Germline loops: CDR1 SEHNR, CDR2 FQNEAQ (reference sequence). V trimming: 1 base; J trimming: 7 bases; junction bases outside the gene matches: 6. The CDR3 loop spans 16 amino acids. CDR3 DNA sequence: TGTGCCAGCAGCTTAGGGGGGACAGGGGGTTTGAATGAGCAGTTCTTC. This sequence encodes CASSLGGTGGLNEQFF.

The chain combines TRBV5-6 with TRBJ2-1; 13 bases agree with TRBD2. Germline V gene data show CDR1 as SGHDT and CDR2 as YYEEEE. The V segment lost 1 base and the J segment 10 bases; nucleotides outside the gene matches: 5. This CDR3 has 15 amino acids. As DNA, the CDR3 is TGTGCCAGCAGCTTGTGGGGACTAGCGGGAAGGGAGCAGTTCTTC. Protein product: CASSLWGLAGREQFF.

The genes are TRBV5-5 and TRBJ2-7, with 7 bases lining up with TRBD1. CDR3 length: 15 amino acids. V trimming: 4 bases; J trimming: 0 bases; junction bases outside the gene matches: 7. Germline assignment: CDR1 SGHKS and CDR2 YYEKEE (reference sequence). This CDR3 reads CASSVGGLSSYEQYF. CDR3 sequence (DNA): TGTGCCAGCAGCGTAGGGGGCCTTAGCTCCTACGAGCAGTACTTC.

The chain joins TRBV10-3 to TRBJ2-3; D is uncertain. Trimming left V 0 bases short and J 0 bases short, with 13 bases between. CDR3 length: 17 amino acids. The V gene's germline CDR1 is ENHRY and CDR2 SYGVKD. CDR3 region: CAISESSSSHSTDTQYF. CDR3 in DNA: TGTGCCATCAGTGAGTCGAGCTCAAGTCATAGCACAGATACGCAGTATTTT.

The J gene is TRBJ2-1, the V gene TRBV7-2, with 9 bases matching TRBD2. V shed 5 bases and J 3 bases; nucleotides not matched to a gene: 5. The germline V gene encodes CDR1 SGHTA and CDR2 FQGNSA. CDR3 length: 15 amino acids. The DNA for the CDR3 is TGTGCCAGCAGCCATAGCGGGGGCCGCTACAATGAGCAGTTCTTC. Translating gives CASSHSGGRYNEQFF.

The DNA for the CDR3 is TGTGCCAGCAGCTTCGACAGAATCAATGAGCAGTTCTTC. Encoded protein: CASSFDRINEQFF. The chain has TRBV7-2 and TRBJ2-1, with D possibly TRBD1 on 5 matching bases. Trimming pared 3 bases from V and 6 bases from J, leaving 9 bases between. Germline loops: CDR1 SGHTA, CDR2 FQGNSA. CDR3 length equals 13 residues. The variable domain in full, completed from reference TRBV7-2 and TRBJ2-1, reads GAGVSQSPSNKVTEKGKDVELRCDPISGHTALYWYRQSLGQGLEFLIYFQGNSAPDKSGLPSDRFSAERTGGSVSTLTIQRTQQEDSAVYLCASSFDRINEQFFGPGTRLTVL.